Each of the 6 T cell receptor beta chains below was sequenced from the same sample in a study of Graves' ophthalmopathy and Graves' hyperthyroidism (dated by TCRdb to between 2017 and 2018). TCRdb lists the instrument as Illumina HiSeq 2000. For repertoire sequencing, TCR beta CDR3 regions were amplified from RNA transcripts. The first round of RT-PCR was done with HTBI primers and the Qiagen OneStep RT-PCR kit, and was followed by a second round of multiplex PCR, then size selection and purification. The public reads were reanalyzed by TCRdb: fastp trimming at Q25, MiXCR alignment, in-frame beta chains only. Each record represents a unique CDR3 protein, reported with the most common genes and DNA among its rows. This sample lists a few hundred thousand distinct CDR3 sequences; 39% were detected once. The ten largest make up around 4% of the sample. Sequences were obtained from peripheral blood or thyroid tissue (not recorded which). The receptor set was obtained from an adult man with Graves' hyperthyroidism.

This clonotype appeared a few times. The chain is built from TRBV24-1 and TRBJ2-1, with 7 bases aligning to TRBD2. The CDR3 sequence is 15 residues long. With 4 bases clipped from V and 7 bases from J, the junction kept 9 bases outside the gene matches. Germline CDR1 KGHDR, CDR2 SFDVKD. The CDR3 region has the DNA TGTGCCACCAGTGACCCCACGGGGACTAAGAATGAGCAGTTCTTC. It is translated as CATSDPTGTKNEQFF.

This clonotype was observed at least ten times. V usage is TRBV2 and J usage is TRBJ1-5; TRBD1 is a possible D gene (5 bases). Per the germline V gene, CDR1 is SNHLY and CDR2 is FYNNEI. Trimming took off 7 bases at V and 1 base at J, with 11 bases between the two ends. This CDR3 has 14 amino acids. DNA for the CDR3: TGTGCCAGCACCCTGGACACGAGCAATCAGCCCCAGCATTTT. It translates to CASTLDTSNQPQHF.

This clonotype was counted many times. The chain uses TRBV7-8 and TRBJ2-7; a weak D match, TRBD1 (8 bases). V gave up 5 bases and J gave up 6 bases, with 29 bases separating them. Germline V lookup: CDR1 SGHVS, CDR2 FQNEAQ. The CDR3 loop spans 18 amino acids. This CDR3 is CASSPLAGDRGWSSEQYF. For the CDR3, the DNA is TGTGCCAGCAGCCCCTTAGCGGGTGACAGGGGATGGTCTAGCGAGCAGTACTTC.

This clonotype was seen only once. With a much larger clone just one base away, this may be a read error. The rearrangement links TRBV29-1 to TRBJ2-5; D call uncertain. The J call may be incorrect, as the DNA end agrees better with TRBJ2-7. The CDR3 extends over 11 amino acids. Per germline, CDR1 SQVTM and CDR2 ANQGSEA. The CDR3 DNA follows: TGCAGCGTTGACCTCGTCTACGAGCAGTACTTC. This encodes CSVDLVYEQYF.

The rearrangement links TRBV7-2 to TRBJ1-5; tentative D call: TRBD1 (6 bases). The germline V gene has CDR1 SGHTA and CDR2 FQGNSA. V lost 6 bases to trimming and J lost 0 bases, with 12 bases between them. The CDR3 runs 15 residues. Written as DNA, the CDR3 is TGTGCCAGCAGTTCGGGGGCGGATAGCAATCAGCCCCAGCATTTT. Its translation: CASSSGADSNQPQHF.

The chain is built from TRBV12-5 and TRBJ1-5; TRBD1 might be the D (5 bases). Germline V gene data show CDR1 as LGHNT and CDR2 as FRNRAP. The CDR3 extends over 14 amino acids. The CDR3 here is CDSRERTSNQPQHF. The CDR3 DNA reads as TGTGACAGCAGGGAAAGGACCTCCAATCAGCCCCAGCATTTT. Full variable domain (remainder filled in from reference TRBV12-5 and TRBJ1-5): DARVTQTPRHKVTEMGQEVTMRCQPILGHNTVFWYRQTMMQGLELLAYFRNRAPLDDSGMPKDRFSAEMPDATLATLKIQPSEPRDSAVYFCDSRERTSNQPQHFGDGTRLSIL.